The 7 T cell receptor beta chains reported below all come from one sample, sequenced in a study of shared clonotypes between healthy human individuals. Sequenced by immunoSEQ multiplex PCR; TCRdb stores in-frame clones only, minus some. The sample comprises some 2.3 million clones, just over 90% of which are singletons, and about 0.39% rests with the top ten. Material: naive CD4+ T cells from PBMCs. Sample subset: CD45RA+ positively selected. Receptors were obtained from a man younger than 35 in good health. Some clones in this sample may be carry-over from other donors' samples.

To note about this clone: Distinct nucleotide sequences in the sample also encode this CDR3. The chain has TRBV6-1 and TRBJ1-5, with D possibly TRBD1 on 6 matching bases. CDR3 length: 15 residues. V was clipped by 8 bases and J by 0 bases, with 14 bases between them. CDR1 is MNHNS, CDR2 SASEGT, per germline. The CDR3 DNA sequence: TGTGCCAGCTCCACAGGGCCGTATAGCAATCAGCCCCAGCATTTT. Residues: CASSTGPYSNQPQHF.

The genes are TRBV28 and TRBJ2-7, with 8 bases that match TRBD2. CDR3 size: 15 residues. J lost 9 bases, V lost 7 bases, and 17 bases had no gene match. Germline V gives CDR1 MDHEN, CDR2 SYDVKM. For the CDR3, the DNA is TGTGCCAGCACCCCGGGGGGGACCCACTACGATGGGCAGTACTTC. It translates to CASTPGGTHYDGQYF. The variable domain in full, completed from reference TRBV28 and TRBJ2-7, reads DVKVTQSSRYLVKRTGEKVFLECVQDMDHENMFWYRQDPGLGLRLIYFSYDVKMKEKGDIPEGYSVSREKKERFSLILESASTNQTSMYLCASTPGGTHYDGQYFGPGTRLTVT.

Details on this clone: The same CDR3 arises from other DNA sequences in this sample as well. The rearrangement joins TRBV18 to TRBJ1-4, with D unresolved. The CDR3 spans 13 residues. Germline V gene lookup returns CDR1 KGHSH and CDR2 LQKENI. Trimming took off 4 bases at V and 3 bases at J, with 6 bases between the two ends. The CDR3 coding sequence is TGTGCCAGCTCACGGGATGCTAATGAAAAACTGTTTTTT. It is translated as CASSRDANEKLFF.

This rearrangement joins TRBV7-3 to TRBJ2-1; TRBD2 matches 9 bases. V was clipped by 3 bases and J by 7 bases; unmatched bases: 7. Germline values: CDR1 SGHTA, CDR2 FQGTGA. The CDR3 runs 15 residues. The CDR3 DNA is TGTGCCAGCAGCTTCGGGCTAGCGGGACTAAATGAGCAGTTCTTC. Its protein is CASSFGLAGLNEQFF.

The CDR3 DNA is TGTGCCAGCAGTGACATGGCTAGCGGGAGTTACGAGCAGTACTTC. Translated, it gives CASSDMASGSYEQYF. The V and J genes are TRBV2 and TRBJ2-5; TRBD2 aligns across 10 bases. Judging by the DNA end, TRBJ2-7 fits better; the J call may be wrong. This CDR3 is built from 15 residues. The germline V gene has CDR1 SNHLY and CDR2 FYNNEI.

J is TRBJ1-1 and V is TRBV7-3; D is undetermined. Germline values: CDR1 SGHTA, CDR2 FQGTGA. The length of the CDR3 is 13 residues. The V gene lost 1 base and the J gene lost 4 bases, with 7 bases spanning the gap. This chain's CDR3 is CASSLREATEAFF. The CDR3 DNA sequence: TGTGCCAGCAGCTTAAGGGAAGCCACTGAAGCTTTCTTT.

The chain combines TRBV11-3 with TRBJ2-5; a possible D gene is TRBD2 (5 bases). V lost 2 bases, J lost 5 bases, and 9 bases lay in between. Germline CDR1 and CDR2: SGHNT and YENEEA. This CDR3 contains 13 residues. CDR3 in DNA: TGTGCCAGCAGCTTAACCAGGAGGGAGACCCAGTACTTC. Its protein product is CASSLTRRETQYF.